The T cell receptor (beta chain) under discussion was sequenced for a study of T cells in Graves' hyperthyroidism and ophthalmopathy. Amplified TCR beta CDR3 regions derived from RNA transcripts. First-round RT-PCR targeting the TCR CDR3 was performed with the HTBI primer set. TCRdb reprocessed the multiplex PCR reads with MiXCR, giving one entry per CDR3 protein. The table records about 500,000 distinct CDR3 sequences, around 15% of them present only once. The CDR3 covers 13 residues. Looked up from germline, CDR1 is DFQATT and CDR2 is SNEGSKA (reference sequence). V lost 5 bases and J 3 bases, leaving 13 bases between the germline ends.

The chain links TRBV20-1 to TRBJ2-5; D unresolved. The clonotype comes from a woman aged 18-35 years with Graves' hyperthyroidism. The sample consisted of blood. Written as DNA, the CDR3 is TGCAGTGCTGTCCGGACGGGCGAAGAGACCCAGTACTTC. The encoded protein is CSAVRTGEETQYF.